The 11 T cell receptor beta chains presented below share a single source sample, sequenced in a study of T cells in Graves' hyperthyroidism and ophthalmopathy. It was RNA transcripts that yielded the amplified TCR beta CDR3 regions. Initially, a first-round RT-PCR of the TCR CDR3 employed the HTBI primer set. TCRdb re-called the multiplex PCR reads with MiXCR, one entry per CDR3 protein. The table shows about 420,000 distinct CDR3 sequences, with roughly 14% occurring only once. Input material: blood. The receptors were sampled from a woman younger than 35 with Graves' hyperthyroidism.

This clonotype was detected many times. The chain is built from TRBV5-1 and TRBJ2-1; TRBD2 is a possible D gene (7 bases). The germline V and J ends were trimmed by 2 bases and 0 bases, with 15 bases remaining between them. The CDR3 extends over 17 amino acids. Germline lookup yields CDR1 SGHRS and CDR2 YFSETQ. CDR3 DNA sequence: TGCGCCAGCAGCTTCGGCGGGGGCCAAAGCTCCTACAATGAGCAGTTCTTC. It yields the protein CASSFGGGQSSYNEQFF.

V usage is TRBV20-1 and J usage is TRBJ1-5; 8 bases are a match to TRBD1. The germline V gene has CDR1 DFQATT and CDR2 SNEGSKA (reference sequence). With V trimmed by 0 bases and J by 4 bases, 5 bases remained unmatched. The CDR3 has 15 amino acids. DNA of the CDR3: TGCAGTGCTAGAGATCCGACAGGGGCTAATCAGCCCCAGCATTTT. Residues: CSARDPTGANQPQHF.

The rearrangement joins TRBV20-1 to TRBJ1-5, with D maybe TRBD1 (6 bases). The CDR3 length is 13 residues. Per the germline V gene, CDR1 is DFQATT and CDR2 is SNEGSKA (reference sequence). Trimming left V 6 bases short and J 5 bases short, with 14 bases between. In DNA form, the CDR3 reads TGCAGTGCCGAACAGGGATACTATCAGCCCCAGCATTTT. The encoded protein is CSAEQGYYQPQHF.

The CDR3: CASSPHSDRGRETQYF. The CDR3 DNA reads TGTGCCAGCAGTCCTCACTCGGACAGGGGGCGAGAGACCCAGTACTTC. The V gene is TRBV9, the J gene TRBJ2-5; 11 nucleotides line up with TRBD1. The trim removed 5 bases at V and 4 bases at J, leaving 10 bases unmatched. Per germline, CDR1 SGDLS and CDR2 YYNGEE. The CDR3 is 16 residues long.

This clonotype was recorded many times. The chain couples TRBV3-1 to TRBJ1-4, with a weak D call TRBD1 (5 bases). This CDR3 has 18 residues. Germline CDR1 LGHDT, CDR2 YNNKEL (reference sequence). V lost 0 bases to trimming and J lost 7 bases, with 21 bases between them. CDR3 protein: CASSQDFRVGDSREKLFF. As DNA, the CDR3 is TGTGCCAGCAGCCAAGATTTCAGGGTGGGGGACTCTCGTGAAAAACTGTTTTTT.

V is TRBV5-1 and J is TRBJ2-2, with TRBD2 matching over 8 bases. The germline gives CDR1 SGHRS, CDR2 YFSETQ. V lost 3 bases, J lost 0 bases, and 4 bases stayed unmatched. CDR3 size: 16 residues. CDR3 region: CASSSWTSPNTGELFF. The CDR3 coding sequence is TGCGCCAGCAGCTCGTGGACTAGCCCGAACACCGGGGAGCTGTTTTTT.

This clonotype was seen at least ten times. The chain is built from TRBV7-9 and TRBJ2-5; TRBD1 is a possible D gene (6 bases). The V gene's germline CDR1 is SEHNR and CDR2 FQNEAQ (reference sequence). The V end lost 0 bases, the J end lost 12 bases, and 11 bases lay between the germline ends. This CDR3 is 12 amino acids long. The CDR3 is CASSLAQGDKYF. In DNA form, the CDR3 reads TGTGCCAGCAGCTTAGCACAGGGAGATAAGTACTTC.

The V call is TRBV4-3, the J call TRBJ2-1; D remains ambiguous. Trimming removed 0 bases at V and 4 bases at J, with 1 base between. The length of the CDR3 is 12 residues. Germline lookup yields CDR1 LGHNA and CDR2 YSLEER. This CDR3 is CASSQEYNEQFF. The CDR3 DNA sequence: TGCGCCAGCAGCCAAGAATACAATGAGCAGTTCTTC.

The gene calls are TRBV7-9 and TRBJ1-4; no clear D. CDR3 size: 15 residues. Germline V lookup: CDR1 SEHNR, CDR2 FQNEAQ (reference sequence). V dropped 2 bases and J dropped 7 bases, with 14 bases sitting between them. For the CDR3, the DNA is TGTGCCAGCAGCTTATCATCGGGGAAGGGTGAAAAACTGTTTTTT. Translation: CASSLSSGKGEKLFF.

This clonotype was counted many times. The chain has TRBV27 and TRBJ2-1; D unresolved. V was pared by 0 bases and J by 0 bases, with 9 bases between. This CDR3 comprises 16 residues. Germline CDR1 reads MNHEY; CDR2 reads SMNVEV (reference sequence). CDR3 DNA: TGTGCCAGCAGTTTATCCCCAGCTTACTCCTACAATGAGCAGTTCTTC. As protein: CASSLSPAYSYNEQFF.

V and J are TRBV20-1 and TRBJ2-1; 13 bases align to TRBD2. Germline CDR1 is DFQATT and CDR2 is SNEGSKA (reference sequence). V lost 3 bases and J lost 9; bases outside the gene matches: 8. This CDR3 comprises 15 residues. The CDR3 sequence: CSASFGLAGAGEQFF. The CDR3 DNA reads TGCAGTGCTAGCTTCGGACTAGCGGGAGCAGGTGAGCAGTTCTTC.